The rows below give T cell receptor beta chains drawn from one sample of a study of cytomegalovirus exposure and HLA in healthy donors. The table came from immunoSEQ multiplex PCR; TCRdb's copy has only in-frame clones and leaves some out. The sample shows about 130,000 clones, less than 85% of them seen only once. Material: PBMCs. The receptors come from a man younger than 45 in good health and CMV-seronegative. The CDR3 runs from the conserved cysteine through the conserved F or W. D genes are given only for firm matches. Size is omitted from some rows. Given values are once, few, many or a class for expanded clones.

d_gene: TRBD1; abundance: -; v_gene: TRBV10-3; j_gene: TRBJ2-5; CDR3aa: CAILGQGQETQYF; CDR3nt: TGTGCCATCCTAGGACAGGGGCAAGAGACCCAGTACTTC
d_gene: -; abundance: -; v_gene: TRBV14; j_gene: TRBJ2-2; CDR3aa: CASSQNSIGELFF; CDR3nt: TGTGCCAGCAGCCAAAATTCTATCGGGGAGCTGTTTTTT
d_gene: -; abundance: -; v_gene: TRBV7-2; j_gene: TRBJ1-1; CDR3aa: CASSSYAGTEAFF; CDR3nt: TGTGCCAGCAGCTCATACGCGGGGACTGAAGCTTTCTTT
d_gene: -; abundance: -; v_gene: TRBV6-5; j_gene: TRBJ2-7; CDR3aa: CASRSVRRNEQYF; CDR3nt: TGTGCCAGCAGAAGCGTGAGGCGAAACGAGCAGTACTTC
d_gene: -; abundance: -; v_gene: TRBV2; j_gene: TRBJ2-7; CDR3aa: CASQAGPAYEQYF; CDR3nt: TGTGCCAGCCAAGCGGGCCCAGCTTACGAGCAGTACTTC
d_gene: -; abundance: -; v_gene: TRBV30; j_gene: TRBJ1-4; CDR3aa: CAWSVAGKLFF; CDR3nt: TGTGCCTGGAGTGTAGCGGGAAAACTGTTTTTT
d_gene: -; abundance: -; v_gene: TRBV18; j_gene: TRBJ1-2; CDR3aa: CASSPPGGDGYTF; CDR3nt: TGTGCCAGCTCACCACCAGGAGGGGATGGCTACACCTTC
d_gene: -; abundance: -; v_gene: TRBV6-6; j_gene: TRBJ2-7; CDR3aa: CATQRGSYEQYF; CDR3nt: TGTGCCACCCAACGGGGGTCCTACGAGCAGTACTTC
d_gene: -; abundance: few; v_gene: TRBV30; j_gene: TRBJ1-2; CDR3aa: CAWSASWGYTF; CDR3nt: TGTGCCTGGAGTGCGAGCTGGGGCTACACCTTC
d_gene: TRBD1; abundance: -; v_gene: TRBV5-8; j_gene: TRBJ2-5; CDR3aa: CASSPGQGKGETQYF; CDR3nt: TGTGCCAGCAGCCCCGGACAGGGGAAGGGGGAGACCCAGTACTTC